These 9 T cell receptor beta chains came from one sample sequenced in a study of T cell repertoires in cytomegalovirus infection. TCRdb re-derived calls from the reads in MiXCR, one entry per CDR3 protein. Here the sample spans approximately 150,000 distinct CDR3 sequences, 5% to 6.5% being singletons. Sequenced input: PBMCs. Source of these receptors: a human donor in good health (CMV status not recorded). Some clones in this sample may be carry-over from other donors' samples.

This clonotype appeared many times. The chain carries TRBV10-3 and TRBJ2-7; 10 nucleotides line up with TRBD1. Germline V CDR1 and CDR2: ENHRY, SYGVKD. V dropped 4 bases and J dropped 5; count of bases not matched to a gene: 2. This CDR3 has 13 residues. The CDR3 DNA reads as TGTGCCATCAGTGGACAGGGGGCCCACGAGCAGTACTTC. Translated: CAISGQGAHEQYF.

This clonotype has only a few counts. V and J are TRBV20-1 and TRBJ1-5; D uncertain. The CDR3 spans 14 residues. In germline, CDR1 is DFQATT, CDR2 SNEGSKA (reference sequence). V was trimmed by 6 bases and J by 5 bases, leaving 17 bases between them. CDR3 loop: CSATHPGADQPQHF. CDR3 DNA sequence: TGCAGTGCCACCCACCCCGGTGCCGATCAGCCCCAGCATTTT.

This clonotype was recorded many times. The CDR3 sequence is CASSLWINTEAFF. Written as DNA, the CDR3 is TGCGCCAGCAGCTTGTGGATTAACACTGAAGCTTTCTTT. The chain carries TRBV5-1 and TRBJ1-1; D uncertain. Per the germline V gene, CDR1 is SGHRS and CDR2 is YFSETQ. V was trimmed by 1 base and J by 2 bases, leaving 6 bases between them. The CDR3 has 13 amino acids.

This clonotype was seen a handful of times. This sequence joins TRBV28 and TRBJ2-1, with D uncertain. Germline values: CDR1 MDHEN, CDR2 SYDVKM. Deletions cut 4 bases from V and 12 bases from J, with 22 bases between. The CDR3 loop spans 15 amino acids. CDR3 coding DNA: TGTGCCAGCAGTTCCCCGTCTCCCGTTACGGATACGCAGTTCTTC. This encodes CASSSPSPVTDTQFF.

This clonotype came up a few times. This chain uses TRBV27 with TRBJ2-7; 9 bases match TRBD1. Germline V gene sequence: CDR1 MNHEY, CDR2 SMNVEV (reference sequence). The CDR3 contains 16 residues. Trimming cost V 2 bases and J 2 bases; bases outside gene matches: 7. The CDR3 region is CASSLITGQGPYEQYF. CDR3 nucleotides: TGTGCCAGCAGTTTAATAACGGGACAGGGACCCTACGAGCAGTACTTC.

This clonotype was found a few times. The chain employs TRBV29-1 and TRBJ2-3; possibly TRBD1 or TRBD2 for D (5 bases each). This CDR3 comprises 13 residues. V lost 3 bases and J 3 bases, leaving 10 bases between the germline ends. Germline assignment: CDR1 SQVTM and CDR2 ANQGSEA. In DNA, the CDR3 is TGCAGCGTTGAGGGACGGGCGACAGATACGCAGTATTTT. As protein: CSVEGRATDTQYF.

This clonotype was recorded many times. V gene TRBV11-2 combines with J gene TRBJ1-2, with D hard to call. The germline V gene has CDR1 SGHAT and CDR2 FQNNGV. V was cut by 2 bases and J by 8 bases, with 15 bases left in between. There are 14 residues in the CDR3. The CDR3 DNA follows: TGTGCCAGCAGCTTAATAAGGAACCCCTCGGGCTACACCTTC. It encodes CASSLIRNPSGYTF.

At least ten counts were recorded for this clonotype. The V gene is TRBV7-9, the J gene TRBJ1-1; TRBD1 is a possible D gene (5 bases). V lost 3 bases and J 2 bases, leaving 7 bases between the germline ends. CDR3 length equals 13 residues. Germline CDR1 is SEHNR and CDR2 is FQNEAQ (reference sequence). CDR3 region: CASSFTGNTEAFF. CDR3 nucleotide sequence: TGTGCCAGCAGCTTTACAGGAAACACTGAAGCTTTCTTT.

This clonotype occurred many times. The chain has TRBV7-8 and TRBJ2-6, with D hard to call. V lost 2 bases and J lost 2, with 4 bases in between. Germline V gene data show CDR1 as SGHVS and CDR2 as FQNEAQ. This CDR3 has 14 amino acids. CDR3 nucleotides: TGTGCCAGCAGCTTATTGGCTGGGGCCAACGTCCTGACTTTC. Residues: CASSLLAGANVLTF.